These 10 T cell receptor beta chains came from one sample sequenced in a study of graft-versus-host responses after intestinal transplantation. Produced via immunoSEQ multiplex PCR; TCRdb's table is partial and in-frame only. This table has around 99,000 clones, more than 85% appearing once. Antigens for these TCRs are unknown. This sample comprised unstimulated CD8+ T cells sorted from spleen or lymph node cells, obtained before intestinal transplant. The receptor set was obtained from a human donor who received an intestinal transplant.

The chain employs TRBV6-5 and TRBJ2-1, with a possible D match to TRBD2 (5 bases). V lost 7 bases and J 7 bases, leaving 11 bases between the germline ends. There are 12 residues in the CDR3. Germline V gene data show CDR1 as MNHEY and CDR2 as SVGAGI. CDR3 coding DNA: TGTGCCAGCACCCAAGAGCGGAATGAGCAGTTCTTC. Protein: CASTQERNEQFF.

The chain employs TRBV27 and TRBJ2-7; the D gene is possibly TRBD2 (6 bases). The CDR3 is 14 residues long. V lost 5 bases and J lost 3, with 14 bases in between. Germline assignment: CDR1 MNHEY and CDR2 SMNVEV (reference sequence). The CDR3 reads CASSTTLGGYEQYF. DNA for the CDR3: TGTGCCAGCAGTACTACACTCGGGGGCTACGAGCAGTACTTC.

This clone was detected only once. The chain joins TRBV11-2 to TRBJ2-3, with 8 bases identical to TRBD2. This CDR3 contains 19 residues. Losses at the gene ends were 3 bases for V and 3 bases for J; bases not matched to a gene: 17. Germline lookup yields CDR1 SGHAT and CDR2 FQNNGV. CDR3 residues: CASSFSWGRGADSTDTQYF. Written as DNA, the CDR3 is TGTGCCAGCAGCTTTTCCTGGGGGCGGGGGGCCGATAGTACAGATACGCAGTATTTT. The variable domain in full, with the rest retrieved from reference TRBV11-2 and TRBJ2-3, is EAGVAQSPRYKIIEKRQSVAFWCNPISGHATLYWYQQILGQGPKLLIQFQNNGVVDDSQLPKDRFSAERLKGVDSTLKIQPAKLEDSAVYLCASSFSWGRGADSTDTQYFGPGTRLTVL.

J is TRBJ2-1 and V is TRBV5-1, with 9 nucleotides matching TRBD1. V lost 4 bases and J lost 0; bases outside the gene matches: 8. CDR3 size: 17 residues. Germline CDR1 is SGHRS and CDR2 is YFSETQ. CDR3 nucleotide sequence: TGCGCCAGCAGCCCGGGGGACAGGGAGAGCTCCTACAATGAGCAGTTCTTC. As protein: CASSPGDRESSYNEQFF.

The chain has TRBV5-6 and TRBJ1-4; 9 bases agree with TRBD1. V was pared by 4 bases and J by 6 bases, with 4 bases of the junction left unmatched. The CDR3 spans 14 residues. Germline CDR1 SGHDT, CDR2 YYEEEE. CDR3: CASSEGTGHEKLFF. In DNA, the CDR3 is TGTGCCAGCAGCGAGGGGACAGGGCATGAAAAACTGTTTTTT.

J is TRBJ2-1 and V is TRBV6-6, with D tentatively TRBD1 (6 bases). Per germline, CDR1 MNHNY and CDR2 SVGAGI (reference sequence). Trimming took 2 bases from V and 5 from J, leaving 16 bases between them. The length of the CDR3 is 16 residues. CDR3 nucleotides: TGTGCCAGCAGTTACGCCCTCGGGACACCTAACAATGAGCAGTTCTTC. It specifies CASSYALGTPNNEQFF.

The chain has TRBV30 and TRBJ2-7, with D possibly being TRBD2 (6 bases). The germline V gene has CDR1 GTSNPN and CDR2 SVGIG (reference sequence). V lost 4 bases to trimming and J lost 4 bases, with 17 bases between them. This CDR3 region has 14 residues. Written as DNA, the CDR3 is TGTGCCTGGAATTCGGGACGGGGAGGATACGAGCAGTACTTC. Protein sequence: CAWNSGRGGYEQYF. The full variable domain, completed using reference TRBV30 and TRBJ2-7, is SQTIHQWPATLVQPVGSPLSLECTVEGTSNPNLYWYRQAAGRGLQLLFYSVGIGQISSEVPQNLSASRPQDRQFILSSKKLLLSDSGFYLCAWNSGRGGYEQYFGPGTRLTVT.

This clone was recorded once. The chain is built from TRBV7-9 and TRBJ2-6, with D perhaps TRBD1 (5 bases). Germline V gene lookup returns CDR1 SEHNR and CDR2 FQNEAQ (reference sequence). The CDR3 extends over 18 amino acids. V gave up 5 bases and J gave up 2 bases, with 19 bases separating them. The CDR3 DNA reads TGTGCCAGCAGCGGGGCCGGGTCCCAGCGCACTGGGGCCAACGTCCTGACTTTC. As protein: CASSGAGSQRTGANVLTF.

This chain uses TRBV7-9 with TRBJ2-7; 7 positions agree with TRBD1. The trim removed 6 bases at V and 3 bases at J, leaving 8 bases unmatched. CDR3 length equals 14 residues. Germline CDR1 SEHNR, CDR2 FQNEAQ (reference sequence). In DNA form, the CDR3 reads TGTGCCAGCAGACCATCGACAGGGTTCTACGAGCAGTACTTC. Amino acid sequence: CASRPSTGFYEQYF. The whole variable domain, filled in from reference TRBV7-9 and TRBJ2-7, reads DTGVSQNPRHKITKRGQNVTFRCDPISEHNRLYWYRQTLGQGPEFLTYFQNEAQLEKSRLLSDRFSAERPKGSFSTLEIQRTEQGDSAMYLCASRPSTGFYEQYFGPGTRLTVT.

The chain combines TRBV19 with TRBJ1-1, with D perhaps matching TRBD1 (6 bases). Germline loops: CDR1 LNHDA, CDR2 SQIVND (reference sequence). The CDR3 totals 17 residues. Trimming took 5 bases from V and 2 from J, leaving 21 bases between them. The CDR3 region is CASSPEATGLRNTEAFF. Here the CDR3 DNA reads TGTGCCAGTAGTCCGGAAGCTACAGGGCTAAGAAACACTGAAGCTTTCTTT.